These 20 T cell receptor beta chains originate from one sample sequenced in a study of identical twins. TCRdb recomputed calls from the 5' RACE reads with MiXCR, one row per CDR3 protein. The sample has fewer than 500,000 distinct CDR3 sequences, roughly a quarter seen once. Another study also made use of these data, one on T cells expressing NK-cell markers.

The specimen was CD4+ T cells sorted from blood. The origin of the receptors is a young woman in good health.

The rearrangement uses TRBV7-9 and TRBJ1-1; no clear D. Trimming left V 5 bases short and J 4 bases short, with 8 bases between. The germline CDR1 and CDR2 sequences are SEHNR and FQNEAQ (reference sequence). CDR3 length: 12 amino acids. The DNA of the CDR3 is TGTGCCAGCAGCACTCAGTCCACTGAAGCTTTCTTT. Translated, it gives CASSTQSTEAFF.

Written as DNA, the CDR3 is TGTGCCAGCAGCGCGGAGCTGGGGACCGGGGAGCTGTTTTTT. Protein sequence: CASSAELGTGELFF. This sequence joins TRBV6-4 and TRBJ2-2; no reliable D call. Trimming took off 6 bases at V and 5 bases at J, with 13 bases between the two ends. The CDR3 is 14 residues long. Germline CDR1 and CDR2: MRHNA and SNTAGT.

The V call is TRBV29-1, the J call TRBJ1-5; maybe TRBD1 (5 bases). CDR1 and CDR2 from the germline V gene are SQVTM and ANQGSEA. The V end lost 7 bases, the J end lost 9 bases, and 19 bases lay between the germline ends. The CDR3 runs to 13 residues. The CDR3 bases are TGCAGCGGCCGGGACGGCCAGGATGGGCCCCAGCATTTT. Translation gives CSGRDGQDGPQHF.

This rearrangement joins TRBV10-3 to TRBJ2-7; a weak D match, TRBD2 (5 bases). Germline-derived CDR1 and CDR2 are ENHRY and SYGVKD. CDR3 size: 16 residues. Trimming took 5 bases from V and 0 from J, leaving 17 bases between them. The CDR3 DNA reads as TGTGCCATCAGTCCTGGACTGGGTGGAAGCTCCTACGAGCAGTACTTC. It codes for CAISPGLGGSSYEQYF.

The chain couples TRBV11-2 to TRBJ2-7, with 8 bases aligning to TRBD1. Germline values: CDR1 SGHAT, CDR2 FQNNGV. CDR3 length: 14 amino acids. The V gene end was trimmed by 0 bases and the J gene end by 6 bases; junction bases not matched to a gene: 4. The DNA for the CDR3 is TGTGCCAGCAGCTTAGAGAGCAGGGGGCGCGAGCAGTACTTC. Encoded protein: CASSLESRGREQYF.

This clonotype has ten or more counts. The genes are TRBV6-6 and TRBJ1-2; no clear D. Germline loops: CDR1 MNHNY, CDR2 SVGAGI (reference sequence). V shed 4 bases and J shed 8 bases, with 5 bases lying between them. This CDR3 spans 10 amino acids. DNA for the CDR3: TGTGCCAGCAGTTTGGGGGGCTACACCTTC. Translated, it gives CASSLGGYTF.

This clonotype showed up just a few times. The chain has TRBV14 and TRBJ2-1, with 8 bases that match TRBD1. In germline, CDR1 is SGHDN, CDR2 FVKESK. There are 15 residues in the CDR3. The J segment lost 8 bases and the V segment lost 5 bases, leaving 11 bases of the junction unmatched. In DNA, the CDR3 is TGTGCCAGCAGCTACCAGGGGGCCATGCTGTATGAGCAGTTCTTC. Translating it yields CASSYQGAMLYEQFF. Filled out from reference TRBV14 and TRBJ2-1, the complete variable domain reads EAGVTQFPSHSVIEKGQTVTLRCDPISGHDNLYWYRRVMGKEIKFLLHFVKESKQDESGMPNNRFLAERTGGTYSTLKVQPAELEDSGVYFCASSYQGAMLYEQFFGPGTRLTVL.

In this sample, this clonotype turned up a few times. The chain uses TRBV24-1 and TRBJ2-1; 9 nucleotides match TRBD2. Unmatched junction bases numbered 12, after V lost 7 bases and J lost 9 bases. This CDR3 region has 15 residues. In germline, CDR1 is KGHDR, CDR2 SFDVKD. CDR3 sequence reads: CATSAGVAGVGEQFF. The CDR3, as DNA: TGTGCCACCAGCGCCGGGGTAGCGGGGGTAGGTGAGCAGTTCTTC.

The V call is TRBV3-1, the J call TRBJ2-3; perhaps TRBD2 as D (6 bases). This CDR3 is 16 amino acids long. CDR1 is LGHDT and CDR2 is YNNKEL in the germline V gene (reference sequence). V lost 3 bases and J lost 3, with 16 bases in between. The CDR3 DNA sequence: TGTGCCAGCAGCCAGCACCGGGACTTACCAACAGATACGCAGTATTTT. This codes for CASSQHRDLPTDTQYF.

The chain links TRBV10-3 to TRBJ2-1, with 7 positions matching TRBD2. This CDR3 has 16 amino acids. With V trimmed by 6 bases and J by 7 bases, 15 bases remained unmatched. The V gene's germline CDR1 is ENHRY and CDR2 SYGVKD. The CDR3 spells CAISPAGTIIKNEQFF. The CDR3 nucleotides read TGTGCCATCAGCCCCGCCGGGACTATAATTAAAAATGAGCAGTTCTTC.

The rearrangement joins TRBV7-9 to TRBJ1-4, with a possible D match to TRBD1 (6 bases). The CDR3 covers 14 residues. Germline V gives CDR1 SEHNR, CDR2 FQNEAQ (reference sequence). V was clipped by 5 bases and J by 8 bases, with 15 bases between them. The CDR3 nucleotides are TGTGCCAGCAGCAACCAGGGGAATGGCGAAAAACTGTTTTTT. This codes for CASSNQGNGEKLFF.

This clonotype was counted a few times. The chain has TRBV6-1 and TRBJ1-6; D is undetermined. V lost 6 bases to trimming and J lost 4 bases, with 10 bases between them. Germline loops: CDR1 MNHNS, CDR2 SASEGT. The CDR3 runs to 14 residues. The CDR3 sequence is CASRPAEYNSPLHF. In DNA, the CDR3 is TGTGCCAGCAGGCCGGCGGAGTATAATTCACCCCTCCACTTT.

The rearrangement joins TRBV12-3 or TRBV12-4 to TRBJ2-7, with D unclear. This CDR3 is 15 amino acids long. Between the trimmed V and J ends, which lost 5 bases and 2 bases, there was a span of 16 bases. The CDR3 here is CASSREFHPTYEQYF. CDR3 sequence (DNA): TGTGCCAGCAGTCGAGAGTTCCACCCCACCTACGAGCAGTACTTC.

The table lists this clonotype with a few counts. The rearrangement links TRBV7-8 to TRBJ1-2; D not certain. This CDR3 is 13 amino acids long. Trimming left V 3 bases short and J 7 bases short, with 12 bases between. Germline CDR1 and CDR2: SGHVS and FQNEAQ. The CDR3 here is CASSFTGSGGYTF. As DNA, the CDR3 is TGTGCCAGCAGCTTTACCGGGAGCGGTGGCTACACCTTC.

The chain combines TRBV20-1 with TRBJ2-5, with TRBD2 matching over 8 bases. Germline CDR1 DFQATT, CDR2 SNEGSKA (reference sequence). Trimming took 0 bases from V and 4 from J; bases not matched to a gene: 7. The CDR3 totals 15 residues. CDR3 DNA: TGCAGTGCTAGAGAACCACGGGGGGGACCAGAGACCCAGTACTTC. The encoded protein is CSAREPRGGPETQYF.

J is TRBJ2-4 and V is TRBV20-1; D is unresolved. This CDR3 contains 12 residues. Germline CDR1 and CDR2: DFQATT and SNEGSKA (reference sequence). V was trimmed by 3 bases and J by 1 base, leaving 4 bases between them. CDR3 coding DNA: TGCAGTGCTAGGTCTGCCAAAAACATTCAGTACTTC. It specifies CSARSAKNIQYF.

This clonotype occurred many times. CDR3 bases: TGCAGTGCTGGGCTAGCGAGTCCCTACGAGCAGTACTTC. It yields the protein CSAGLASPYEQYF. This chain connects TRBV20-1 to TRBJ2-7; tentative D call: TRBD2 (6 bases). This CDR3 comprises 13 residues. Germline CDR1 DFQATT, CDR2 SNEGSKA (reference sequence). With 5 bases removed from V and 2 bases from J, the gap between germline ends came to 13 bases.

This chain uses TRBV20-1 with TRBJ1-5, with D unresolved. This CDR3 has 12 amino acids. Deletions cut 5 bases from V and 4 bases from J, with 9 bases between. Germline V gene lookup returns CDR1 DFQATT and CDR2 SNEGSKA (reference sequence). CDR3 region: CSARRENQPQHF. For the CDR3, the DNA is TGCAGTGCTCGCAGAGAAAATCAGCCCCAGCATTTT.

The chain recombines TRBV5-1 with TRBJ2-1; weak D call: TRBD2 (6 bases). The CDR3 is 14 amino acids. Germline V gene data show CDR1 as SGHRS and CDR2 as YFSETQ. Deletions cut 7 bases from V and 8 bases from J, with 19 bases between. The CDR3 DNA reads as TGCGCCAGCGGAGGGACTTACCTGAACGATGAGCAGTTCTTC. Protein sequence: CASGGTYLNDEQFF.

Only a few counts were recorded for this clonotype. This chain connects TRBV28 to TRBJ2-5; 13 bases are a match to TRBD2. V was pared by 7 bases and J by 3 bases, with 5 bases of the junction left unmatched. The germline gives CDR1 MDHEN, CDR2 SYDVKM. CDR3 length: 15 amino acids. In DNA form, the CDR3 reads TGTGCCAGCAACCTTGGACTAGCGGGAGAAGAGACCCAGTACTTC. As protein: CASNLGLAGEETQYF.